This T cell receptor beta chain originates from a study of blood T cell repertoires in COVID-19. Sequenced by immunoSEQ multiplex PCR; TCRdb stores in-frame clones only, minus some. The table records more than 85,000 clones, roughly 87% of them present only once. The source is a woman between 45 and 60 years old with COVID-19, enrolled during active disease. The sample consisted of peripheral blood.

In DNA form, the CDR3 reads TGTGCCAGCTCACAAACGGGGGATCAGCCCCAGCATTTT. It yields the protein CASSQTGDQPQHF. The chain is built from TRBV18 and TRBJ1-5, with D perhaps TRBD1 (5 bases). CDR3 length: 13 residues. V gave up 4 bases and J gave up 5 bases, with 9 bases separating them. CDR1 is KGHSH, CDR2 LQKENI, per germline.